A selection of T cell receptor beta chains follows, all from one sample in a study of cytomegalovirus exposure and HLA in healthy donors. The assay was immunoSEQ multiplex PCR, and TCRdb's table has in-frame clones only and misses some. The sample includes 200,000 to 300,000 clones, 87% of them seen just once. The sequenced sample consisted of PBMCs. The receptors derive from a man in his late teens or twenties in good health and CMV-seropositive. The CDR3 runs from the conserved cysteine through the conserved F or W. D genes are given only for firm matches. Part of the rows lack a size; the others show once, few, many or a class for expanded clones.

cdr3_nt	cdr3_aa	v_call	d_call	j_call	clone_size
TGCGCCAGCAGCCGGAGACAGGGCCTAAGCTCCTACGAGCAGTACTTC	CASSRRQGLSSYEQYF	TRBV5-1	TRBD1	TRBJ2-7	NA
TGTGCCAGCTCGTGGGGAGACAGGGGGCGCGAGCAGTACTTC	CASSWGDRGREQYF	TRBV9	TRBD1	TRBJ2-7	NA
TGTGTCAGAAGCTCCTCTGGGCTAGCGGCCCTTACCTACGAGCAGTACTTC	CVRSSSGLAALTYEQYF	TRBV7-5	NA	TRBJ2-7	NA
TGCGCCAGCGGACTAGCGGGAGGGGCCTCCTACGAGCAGTACTTC	CASGLAGGASYEQYF	TRBV5-1	TRBD2	TRBJ2-7	NA
TGTGCTAGTGGTTTGGTACTTGGCAGGAGCCAAGAGACCCAGTACTTC	CASGLVLGRSQETQYF	TRBV12-5	NA	TRBJ2-5	NA
TGTGCCAGCAGTCTGGAGGTGAGCTCCTACGAGCAGTACTTC	CASSLEVSSYEQYF	TRBV2	NA	TRBJ2-7	NA
TGTGCCAGCAGTGAAGCCTCTAACTATGGCTACACCTTC	CASSEASNYGYTF	TRBV2	NA	TRBJ1-2	NA
TGTGCCAGCAGCCCCGAGGGGTACGAGCAGTACTTC	CASSPEGYEQYF	TRBV28	NA	TRBJ2-7	NA
TGCGCCAGCAGCCTGTTCTACCCCTACGAGCAGTACTTC	CASSLFYPYEQYF	TRBV5-1	NA	TRBJ2-7	NA
TGTGCCTGGAGTGCCCCCGGGACAGAGAACACTGAAGCTTTCTTT	CAWSAPGTENTEAFF	TRBV30	TRBD1	TRBJ1-1	once
TGTGCCAGCAGTGAAGGGACAGAGATAACCTATGGCTACACCTTC	CASSEGTEITYGYTF	TRBV6-1	NA	TRBJ1-2	NA
TGCAGTGTCAATAGGGAGACCCAGTACTTC	CSVNRETQYF	TRBV20-1	NA	TRBJ2-5	NA
TGTGCCAGCAGTGAGGCAAACATTCAGTACTTC	CASSEANIQYF	TRBV2	NA	TRBJ2-4	few
TGTGCCAGCAGCTTTGAGGGAGCATACGAGCAGTACTTC	CASSFEGAYEQYF	TRBV7-2	NA	TRBJ2-7	NA
TGTGCCAGCAGTGTAGGACTAGCGGACAATGAGCAGTTCTTC	CASSVGLADNEQFF	TRBV2	TRBD2	TRBJ2-1	NA
TGTGCCAGCAGCCAAGGGATGAACACTGAAGCTTTCTTT	CASSQGMNTEAFF	TRBV11-2	NA	TRBJ1-1	few
TGTGCCAGCAGTTCCCAAGTCAATCAGCCCCAGCATTTT	CASSSQVNQPQHF	TRBV27	NA	TRBJ1-5	once
TGCGCCAGCAGCCAGACCTGGACTAGCGGAAGCACAGATACGCAGTATTTT	CASSQTWTSGSTDTQYF	TRBV5-1	TRBD2	TRBJ2-3	NA
TGTGCCAGCAGCGTTGGGGACAGGGAATCGAGCGAGCAGTACTTC	CASSVGDRESSEQYF	TRBV5-6	TRBD1	TRBJ2-7	NA
TGTGCCAGCAGCGGAAGGACTAGCGGGAGTACCGAGCAGTACTTC	CASSGRTSGSTEQYF	TRBV5-4	TRBD2	TRBJ2-7	NA
TGTGCCAGCAGTGAAGTCCCTAGCTCCTCCTACGAGCAGTACTTC	CASSEVPSSSYEQYF	TRBV6-1	NA	TRBJ2-7	NA
TGTGCCAGCAGAGGCGACAGGGGGCAACCCATAGCTGAAGCTTTCTTT	CASRGDRGQPIAEAFF	TRBV2	TRBD1	TRBJ1-1	NA
TGCGCCAGCAGCCAAGATCGGAGCAGCCTTCAGAACACCTTC	CASSQDRSSLQNTF	TRBV4-1	NA	TRBJ1-2	NA
TGTGCCAGCAGCTTAGCCAGAGGGGTCAAAAACATTCAGTACTTC	CASSLARGVKNIQYF	TRBV7-8	NA	TRBJ2-4	NA
TGTGCCAGCAGTCGTCTAGCGGGATACACAGATACGCAGTATTTT	CASSRLAGYTDTQYF	TRBV7-3	TRBD2	TRBJ2-3	many
TGTGCCAGCAGATTGACAGAGGAGTCCACTGAAGCTTTCTTT	CASRLTEESTEAFF	TRBV6-4	NA	TRBJ1-1	NA
TGTGCCAGCAGTGAAGCCGGGACAGGGTCCGAGCAGTACTTC	CASSEAGTGSEQYF	TRBV2	TRBD1	TRBJ2-7	few
TGTGCCAGCAGCCCCCGGGACAGGGCGTACGGCTACACCTTC	CASSPRDRAYGYTF	TRBV28	TRBD1	TRBJ1-2	NA
TGTGCCAGCAGCTTGTTTGTCAGGGGAGATGGCTACACCTTC	CASSLFVRGDGYTF	TRBV5-6	NA	TRBJ1-2	NA
TGTGCCTGGAGCGGACTAGCGGGTGCCTACGAGCAGTACTTC	CAWSGLAGAYEQYF	TRBV30	TRBD2	TRBJ2-7	NA
TGCAGCGCCGAGGAGGGCTCTGGGGCCAACGTCCTGACTTTC	CSAEEGSGANVLTF	TRBV29-1	NA	TRBJ2-6	NA
TGCAGCGGCAAGGAGATGCAAGAGACCCAGTACTTC	CSGKEMQETQYF	TRBV29-1	NA	TRBJ2-5	once